The next 30 T cell receptor beta chains were all read from a single sample in a study of T cell responses to AZD1222 COVID-19 vaccine. The assay was immunoSEQ multiplex PCR, and TCRdb's table has in-frame clones only and misses some. The sample contains 100,000 to 150,000 clones, about 90% of which appear only once. Sequences were derived from peripheral blood, sampled on day 0 of AZD1222 vaccination. Every receptor here comes from an adult in good health.

CDR3 DNA sequence: TGTGCCAGCAGTTCCGGCTACACTGAAGCTTTCTTT. Translating gives CASSSGYTEAFF. The chain carries TRBV6-5 and TRBJ1-1; no reliable D call. Per germline, CDR1 MNHEY and CDR2 SVGAGI. V was trimmed by 4 bases and J by 3 bases, leaving 6 bases between them. CDR3 size: 12 residues.

The chain carries TRBV24-1 and TRBJ2-1, with 8 bases matching TRBD1. The CDR3 covers 15 residues. J gave up 8 bases and V 1 base, and 6 bases lay outside the gene matches. Germline-derived CDR1 and CDR2 are KGHDR and SFDVKD. The CDR3 DNA is TGTGCCACCAGTGATTTCGGACAGGGTCGGGATGAGCAGTTCTTC. Amino acid sequence: CATSDFGQGRDEQFF.

This clone was detected once. J is TRBJ2-7 and V is TRBV2, with TRBD1 matching 7 bases. J gave up 4 bases and V 4 bases, and 4 bases lay outside the gene matches. Germline V gene lookup returns CDR1 SNHLY and CDR2 FYNNEI. This CDR3 region has 13 residues. In DNA form, the CDR3 reads TGTGCCAGCAGTGCAACAGGGGCATACGAGCAGTACTTC. Amino acid sequence: CASSATGAYEQYF.

This sequence joins TRBV3-1 (or the pseudogene TRBV3-2) and TRBJ2-7; TRBD1 matches at 12 bases. Germline CDR1 reads LGHDT; CDR2 reads YNNKEL (reference sequence). The CDR3 is 18 amino acids. V dropped 6 bases and J dropped 6; count of bases not matched to a gene: 18. This chain's CDR3 is CASRRGTGGVGTIGEQYF. CDR3 nucleotide sequence: TGTGCCAGCAGACGTGGGACAGGGGGCGTGGGGACTATAGGCGAGCAGTACTTC.

This clone has just a few counts. The chain joins TRBV19 to TRBJ1-2; the D is unclear. This CDR3 has 14 amino acids. V was clipped by 3 bases and J by 7 bases, with 15 bases between them. The germline V gene encodes CDR1 LNHDA and CDR2 SQIVND (reference sequence). The chain's CDR3 is CASSIRTGVSGYTF. In DNA form, the CDR3 reads TGTGCCAGTAGTATCAGGACGGGAGTGAGTGGCTACACCTTC. Filled out from reference TRBV19 and TRBJ1-2, the complete variable domain reads DGGITQSPKYLFRKEGQNVTLSCEQNLNHDAMYWYRQDPGQGLRLIYYSQIVNDFQKGDIAEGYSVSREKKESFPLTVTSAQKNPTAFYLCASSIRTGVSGYTFGSGTRLTVV.

This clone was seen a single time. This chain joins TRBV19 and TRBJ1-6; D unclear. V was pared by 6 bases and J by 8 bases, with 8 bases between. CDR1 is LNHDA and CDR2 is SQIVND in the germline V gene (reference sequence). CDR3 length equals 12 residues. The CDR3 coding sequence is TGTGCCAGTAGACAGCGGGATTCACCCCTCCACTTT. Protein: CASRQRDSPLHF.

This chain links TRBV9 with TRBJ2-5; D might be TRBD2 (6 bases). V was cut by 4 bases and J by 4 bases, with 14 bases left in between. The CDR3 sequence is 14 residues long. Per germline, CDR1 SGDLS and CDR2 YYNGEE. The CDR3 sequence: CASSSGSFGETQYF. The CDR3 DNA reads as TGTGCCAGCAGCTCCGGGAGTTTTGGAGAGACCCAGTACTTC.

This sequence joins TRBV10-3 and TRBJ2-7; TRBD2 matches 7 bases. The V gene end was trimmed by 6 bases and the J gene end by 6 bases; junction bases not matched to a gene: 11. The CDR3 is made up of 14 amino acids. Germline CDR1 is ENHRY and CDR2 is SYGVKD. The DNA of the CDR3 is TGTGCCATCAGCGAAGTCCAGACTAGCCCCGAGCAGTACTTC. Residues: CAISEVQTSPEQYF.

The chain joins TRBV5-4 to TRBJ1-6; 10 bases match TRBD1. There are 15 residues in the CDR3. The V gene's germline CDR1 is SGHNT and CDR2 YYREEE (reference sequence). With 4 bases clipped from V and 8 bases from J, the junction kept 6 bases outside the gene matches. Here the CDR3 DNA reads TGTGCCAGCAGCGCACCCGGGACAGGGGATTCACCCCTCCACTTT. It specifies CASSAPGTGDSPLHF.

This clone is a singleton in its sample. The chain employs TRBV18 and TRBJ2-5; possibly TRBD1 for D (5 bases). V was trimmed by 2 bases and J by 3 bases, leaving 10 bases between them. Germline V lookup: CDR1 KGHSH, CDR2 LQKENI. The CDR3 loop spans 14 amino acids. The DNA for the CDR3 is TGTGCCAGCTCACCAGGGGCTACCGAAGAGACCCAGTACTTC. Its translation is CASSPGATEETQYF.

The chain carries TRBV7-2 and TRBJ2-7, with 7 bases identical to TRBD1. The V segment lost 2 bases and the J segment 3 bases; nucleotides outside the gene matches: 10. CDR3 length: 16 residues. Germline V gene lookup returns CDR1 SGHTA and CDR2 FQGNSA. CDR3 sequence (DNA): TGTGCCAGCAGCTTACCTAGACAGGGTTTAGGCTACGAGCAGTACTTC. It encodes CASSLPRQGLGYEQYF.

The V and J genes are TRBV19 and TRBJ2-2; 10 bases align to TRBD1. The germline CDR1 and CDR2 sequences are LNHDA and SQIVND (reference sequence). The CDR3 totals 14 residues. Trimming took 7 bases from V and 4 from J; bases not matched to a gene: 3. The CDR3 protein is CASTRTGGTGELFF. The CDR3, as DNA: TGTGCCAGTACCAGGACAGGGGGCACCGGGGAGCTGTTTTTT.

This rearrangement joins TRBV7-3 to TRBJ2-1; either TRBD1 or TRBD2 may fit D (5 bases each). Germline CDR1 is SGHTA and CDR2 is FQGTGA. The CDR3 is 14 amino acids. V was trimmed by 8 bases and J by 2 bases, leaving 13 bases between them. CDR3: CASARDPTYNEQFF. The CDR3 DNA sequence: TGTGCCAGCGCTCGGGACCCCACCTACAATGAGCAGTTCTTC.

Concerning this clone itself: Because the CDR3's place on the DNA is in doubt, the DNA is left out and the CDR3 is given as listed by TCRdb. This chain links TRBV21-1 with TRBJ2-4; the D call TRBD1 from the table was never checked on the DNA. TRBV21-1 represents a pseudogene. The CDR3 is 16 amino acids long, termini counted. The CDR3 sequence is CASSKVGTGTQNIQYF.

The CDR3 sequence: CASSVRSGTGDRNEQFF. The CDR3 DNA reads TGTGCCAGCAGTGTCCGATCCGGGACAGGGGATAGGAATGAGCAGTTCTTC. The chain couples TRBV28 to TRBJ2-1; 10 bases map to TRBD1. The trim removed 5 bases at V and 7 bases at J, leaving 14 bases unmatched. This CDR3 has 17 amino acids. CDR1 and CDR2 from the germline V gene are MDHEN and SYDVKM.

This clone occurred once. V gene TRBV12-5 combines with J gene TRBJ2-7; D gene unclear. Germline V gives CDR1 LGHNT, CDR2 FRNRAP. The CDR3 is made up of 11 amino acids. V was shortened by 1 base and J by 3 bases, with 1 base between the two germline ends. CDR3 bases: TGTGCTAGTGGTTTGGGCTACGAGCAGTACTTC. Amino acids: CASGLGYEQYF.

The V gene is TRBV3-1 (or the pseudogene TRBV3-2), the J gene TRBJ2-2; the D gene is possibly TRBD1 (6 bases). V was trimmed by 4 bases and J by 7 bases, leaving 13 bases between them. The CDR3 runs to 14 residues. Germline CDR1 and CDR2: LGHDT and YNNKEL (reference sequence). For the CDR3, the DNA is TGTGCCAGCAGCCCCAGACAGGTAAACGGGGAGCTGTTTTTT. Translating gives CASSPRQVNGELFF.

The V and J genes are TRBV12-5 and TRBJ2-1; 12 bases map to TRBD2. The germline CDR1 and CDR2 sequences are LGHNT and FRNRAP. This CDR3 is built from 16 residues. V shed 5 bases and J 8 bases; nucleotides not matched to a gene: 10. DNA of the CDR3: TGTGCTAGTGGTCCTGGGAGACTAGCGGGAGAGGATGAGCAGTTCTTC. This encodes CASGPGRLAGEDEQFF.

This clone was seen just once. The chain carries TRBV12-5 and TRBJ1-5; 8 positions agree with TRBD1. V dropped 3 bases and J dropped 7; count of bases not matched to a gene: 2. This CDR3 has 13 amino acids. Per germline, CDR1 LGHNT and CDR2 FRNRAP. The CDR3 nucleotides read TGTGCTAGTGGTTTCGGACAGGGCCAGCCCCAGCATTTT. Protein product: CASGFGQGQPQHF.

The chain is built from TRBV29-1 and TRBJ2-7; D is uncertain. There are 14 residues in the CDR3. Germline V gene sequence: CDR1 SQVTM, CDR2 ANQGSEA. The V end lost 4 bases, the J end lost 0 bases, and 13 bases lay between the germline ends. In nucleotides, the CDR3 is TGCAGCGTTGCCCCGGGTAGGCGCTCCTACGAGCAGTACTTC. Its translation is CSVAPGRRSYEQYF.

This chain joins TRBV5-6 and TRBJ1-1; 8 positions match TRBD1. Germline values: CDR1 SGHDT, CDR2 YYEEEE. The CDR3 spans 15 residues. V gave up 4 bases and J gave up 2 bases; unmatched junction bases: 7. This chain's CDR3 is CASSTRTGYNTEAFF. In nucleotides, the CDR3 is TGTGCCAGCAGCACTAGGACAGGGTATAACACTGAAGCTTTCTTT.

J is TRBJ2-2 and V is TRBV18; D is perhaps TRBD1 (6 bases). The CDR3 is 14 amino acids. The V end was cut by 3 bases, the J end by 8 bases, with 13 bases between. Germline lookup yields CDR1 KGHSH and CDR2 LQKENI. CDR3 in amino acids: CASSPGQSGGELFF. The CDR3 DNA reads TGTGCCAGCTCACCCGGACAGAGCGGTGGGGAGCTGTTTTTT.

In this sample, this clone turned up once. The chain links TRBV7-2 to TRBJ2-5; unclear D gene. V dropped 4 bases and J dropped 7 bases, with 7 bases sitting between them. This CDR3 region has 11 residues. CDR1 and CDR2 from the germline V gene are SGHTA and FQGNSA. The CDR3 protein is CASSSLGTQYF. For the CDR3, the DNA is TGTGCCAGCAGCTCTTTGGGGACCCAGTACTTC.

The chain couples TRBV6-5 to TRBJ1-1, with TRBD1 matching 7 bases. J was trimmed by 12 bases and V by 5 bases; bases with no gene match: 18. CDR3 length equals 15 residues. Germline loops: CDR1 MNHEY, CDR2 SVGAGI. The CDR3 sequence: CASSPRTGPGRGSFF. The CDR3 region has the DNA TGTGCCAGCAGTCCCCGGACAGGCCCTGGGCGGGGTTCTTTCTTT.

CDR3 residues: CASSEGGTEAFF. In DNA, the CDR3 is TGTGCCAGCAGTGAGGGGGGCACTGAAGCTTTCTTT. V is TRBV5-6 and J is TRBJ1-1, with D possibly TRBD1 on 6 matching bases. The CDR3 is made up of 12 amino acids. Trimming shortened V by 5 bases and J by 4 bases, and 9 bases separated the two germline ends. From germline, CDR1 is SGHDT and CDR2 YYEEEE. Variable domain in full (rest from reference TRBV5-6 and TRBJ1-1): DAGVTQSPTHLIKTRGQQVTLRCSPKSGHDTVSWYQQALGQGPQFIFQYYEEEERQRGNFPDRFSGHQFPNYSSELNVNALLLGDSALYLCASSEGGTEAFFGQGTRLTVV.

This clone was found once. The chain links TRBV7-9 to TRBJ2-7; TRBD1 aligns across 11 bases. Per germline, CDR1 SEHNR and CDR2 FQNEAQ (reference sequence). The V gene end was trimmed by 5 bases and the J gene end by 6 bases; junction bases not matched to a gene: 9. CDR3 length: 15 amino acids. CDR3 sequence: CASSRRTGGHGEQYF. The DNA of the CDR3 is TGTGCCAGCAGCCGAAGGACAGGGGGCCATGGCGAGCAGTACTTC.

The rearrangement joins TRBV30 to TRBJ1-5; 11 bases line up with TRBD1. Germline V gene data show CDR1 as GTSNPN and CDR2 as SVGIG (reference sequence). This CDR3 spans 14 amino acids. The V and J ends lost 0 bases and 6 bases, in that order; junction bases with no gene match: 1. The CDR3 bases are TGTGCCTGGAGTGTGGGACAGGGGGGTCAGCCCCAGCATTTT. It is translated as CAWSVGQGGQPQHF.

V usage is TRBV9 and J usage is TRBJ2-4; D not resolved. CDR3 length equals 14 residues. Germline assignment: CDR1 SGDLS and CDR2 YYNGEE. Trimming cost V 0 bases and J 3 bases, with 7 bases left between them. The CDR3 protein is CASSVGLGKNIQYF. CDR3 sequence (DNA): TGTGCCAGCAGCGTAGGTCTCGGCAAAAACATTCAGTACTTC.

The chain couples TRBV10-3 to TRBJ2-7, with a possible D match to TRBD1 (5 bases). In germline, CDR1 is ENHRY, CDR2 SYGVKD. V lost 6 bases and J lost 5, with 8 bases in between. CDR3 size: 11 residues. The CDR3 reads CAISAQDEQYF. CDR3 nucleotide sequence: TGTGCCATCAGCGCACAGGACGAGCAGTACTTC.

This chain connects TRBV27 to TRBJ2-7; 7 nucleotides match TRBD1. V dropped 5 bases and J dropped 4; count of bases not matched to a gene: 14. Per germline, CDR1 MNHEY and CDR2 SMNVEV (reference sequence). CDR3 length: 16 amino acids. The CDR3 DNA follows: TGTGCCAGCAGTCCCATGTCGGGACAGACCTTTTACGAGCAGTACTTC. This codes for CASSPMSGQTFYEQYF.